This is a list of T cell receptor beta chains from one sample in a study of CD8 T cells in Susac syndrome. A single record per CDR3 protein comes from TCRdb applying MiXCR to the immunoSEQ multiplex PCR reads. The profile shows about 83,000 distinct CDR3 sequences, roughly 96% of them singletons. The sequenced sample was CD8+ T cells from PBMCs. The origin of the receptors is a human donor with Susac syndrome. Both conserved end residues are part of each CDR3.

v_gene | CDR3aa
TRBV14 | CASSQVGRSQYF
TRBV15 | CATSRDGANSYDEQYF
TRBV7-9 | CASSFVPSEYNEQFF
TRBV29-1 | CSVEAGRYEQFF
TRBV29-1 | CSVEGAGGSYEQYF
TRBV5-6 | CASGGTGVRSGANVLTF
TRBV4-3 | CASSQGTSGSNEQYF
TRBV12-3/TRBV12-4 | CASSLSSEQFF
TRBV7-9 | CASSQTGNTEAFF
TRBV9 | CASSPSGSRGEQYF
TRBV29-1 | CSATGGSNREQFF
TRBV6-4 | CAPGNEQFF
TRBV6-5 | CASSTDRGEPSYEQYF
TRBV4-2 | CASSPRGRVDEYEQYF
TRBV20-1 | CSARDWETAVYEQFF
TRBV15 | CATSSWTEAEQYF
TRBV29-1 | CSVPGGGELFF
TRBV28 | CASSLVDTQYF
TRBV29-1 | CSVRGGLYGYTF
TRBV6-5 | CASSYGQGSTEAFF
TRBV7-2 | CASRRQPQHF
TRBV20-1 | CSARKEGLAKNIQYF